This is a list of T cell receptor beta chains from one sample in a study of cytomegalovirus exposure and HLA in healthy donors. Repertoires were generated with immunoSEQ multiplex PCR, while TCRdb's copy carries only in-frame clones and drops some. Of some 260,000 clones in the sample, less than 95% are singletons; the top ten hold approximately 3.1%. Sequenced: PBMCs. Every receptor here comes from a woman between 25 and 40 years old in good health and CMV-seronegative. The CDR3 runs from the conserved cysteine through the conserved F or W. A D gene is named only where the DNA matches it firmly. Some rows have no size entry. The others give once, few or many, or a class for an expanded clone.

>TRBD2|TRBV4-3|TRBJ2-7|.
CASSQDWTSAHEQYF
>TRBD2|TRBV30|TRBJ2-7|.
CAWKSGGTSALRGQYF
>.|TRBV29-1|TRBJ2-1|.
CSVEDSGIYNEQFF
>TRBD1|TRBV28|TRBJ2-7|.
CASSSSGTGLGEQYF
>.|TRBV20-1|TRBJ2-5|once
CSAGVQETQYF
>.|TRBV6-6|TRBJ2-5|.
CASSYTGGETQYF
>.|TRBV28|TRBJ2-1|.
CASNGIGGYNEQFF
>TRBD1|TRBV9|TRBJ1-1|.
CASTQTGTGISEAFF
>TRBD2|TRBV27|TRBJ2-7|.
CASSRTSGYEQYF
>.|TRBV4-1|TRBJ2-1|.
CASSQESGYNEQFF
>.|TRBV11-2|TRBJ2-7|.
CASSLVFSGLGSYEQYF
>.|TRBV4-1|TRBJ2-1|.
CASSQGRNNEQFF
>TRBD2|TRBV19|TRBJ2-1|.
CASSIPLAGAYNEQFF
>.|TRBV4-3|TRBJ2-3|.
CASSQALGVTDTQYF
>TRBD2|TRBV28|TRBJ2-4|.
CASRPALAGVIQYF
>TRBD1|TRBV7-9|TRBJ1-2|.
CASSPLMTGTYGYTF
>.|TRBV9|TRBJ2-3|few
CASSVGGVGDTQYF
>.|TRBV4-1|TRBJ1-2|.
CASSPQLSFYYGYTF
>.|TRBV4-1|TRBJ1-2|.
CASSPGGELGYTF
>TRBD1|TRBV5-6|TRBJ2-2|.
CASSPRTGGVFSGELFF